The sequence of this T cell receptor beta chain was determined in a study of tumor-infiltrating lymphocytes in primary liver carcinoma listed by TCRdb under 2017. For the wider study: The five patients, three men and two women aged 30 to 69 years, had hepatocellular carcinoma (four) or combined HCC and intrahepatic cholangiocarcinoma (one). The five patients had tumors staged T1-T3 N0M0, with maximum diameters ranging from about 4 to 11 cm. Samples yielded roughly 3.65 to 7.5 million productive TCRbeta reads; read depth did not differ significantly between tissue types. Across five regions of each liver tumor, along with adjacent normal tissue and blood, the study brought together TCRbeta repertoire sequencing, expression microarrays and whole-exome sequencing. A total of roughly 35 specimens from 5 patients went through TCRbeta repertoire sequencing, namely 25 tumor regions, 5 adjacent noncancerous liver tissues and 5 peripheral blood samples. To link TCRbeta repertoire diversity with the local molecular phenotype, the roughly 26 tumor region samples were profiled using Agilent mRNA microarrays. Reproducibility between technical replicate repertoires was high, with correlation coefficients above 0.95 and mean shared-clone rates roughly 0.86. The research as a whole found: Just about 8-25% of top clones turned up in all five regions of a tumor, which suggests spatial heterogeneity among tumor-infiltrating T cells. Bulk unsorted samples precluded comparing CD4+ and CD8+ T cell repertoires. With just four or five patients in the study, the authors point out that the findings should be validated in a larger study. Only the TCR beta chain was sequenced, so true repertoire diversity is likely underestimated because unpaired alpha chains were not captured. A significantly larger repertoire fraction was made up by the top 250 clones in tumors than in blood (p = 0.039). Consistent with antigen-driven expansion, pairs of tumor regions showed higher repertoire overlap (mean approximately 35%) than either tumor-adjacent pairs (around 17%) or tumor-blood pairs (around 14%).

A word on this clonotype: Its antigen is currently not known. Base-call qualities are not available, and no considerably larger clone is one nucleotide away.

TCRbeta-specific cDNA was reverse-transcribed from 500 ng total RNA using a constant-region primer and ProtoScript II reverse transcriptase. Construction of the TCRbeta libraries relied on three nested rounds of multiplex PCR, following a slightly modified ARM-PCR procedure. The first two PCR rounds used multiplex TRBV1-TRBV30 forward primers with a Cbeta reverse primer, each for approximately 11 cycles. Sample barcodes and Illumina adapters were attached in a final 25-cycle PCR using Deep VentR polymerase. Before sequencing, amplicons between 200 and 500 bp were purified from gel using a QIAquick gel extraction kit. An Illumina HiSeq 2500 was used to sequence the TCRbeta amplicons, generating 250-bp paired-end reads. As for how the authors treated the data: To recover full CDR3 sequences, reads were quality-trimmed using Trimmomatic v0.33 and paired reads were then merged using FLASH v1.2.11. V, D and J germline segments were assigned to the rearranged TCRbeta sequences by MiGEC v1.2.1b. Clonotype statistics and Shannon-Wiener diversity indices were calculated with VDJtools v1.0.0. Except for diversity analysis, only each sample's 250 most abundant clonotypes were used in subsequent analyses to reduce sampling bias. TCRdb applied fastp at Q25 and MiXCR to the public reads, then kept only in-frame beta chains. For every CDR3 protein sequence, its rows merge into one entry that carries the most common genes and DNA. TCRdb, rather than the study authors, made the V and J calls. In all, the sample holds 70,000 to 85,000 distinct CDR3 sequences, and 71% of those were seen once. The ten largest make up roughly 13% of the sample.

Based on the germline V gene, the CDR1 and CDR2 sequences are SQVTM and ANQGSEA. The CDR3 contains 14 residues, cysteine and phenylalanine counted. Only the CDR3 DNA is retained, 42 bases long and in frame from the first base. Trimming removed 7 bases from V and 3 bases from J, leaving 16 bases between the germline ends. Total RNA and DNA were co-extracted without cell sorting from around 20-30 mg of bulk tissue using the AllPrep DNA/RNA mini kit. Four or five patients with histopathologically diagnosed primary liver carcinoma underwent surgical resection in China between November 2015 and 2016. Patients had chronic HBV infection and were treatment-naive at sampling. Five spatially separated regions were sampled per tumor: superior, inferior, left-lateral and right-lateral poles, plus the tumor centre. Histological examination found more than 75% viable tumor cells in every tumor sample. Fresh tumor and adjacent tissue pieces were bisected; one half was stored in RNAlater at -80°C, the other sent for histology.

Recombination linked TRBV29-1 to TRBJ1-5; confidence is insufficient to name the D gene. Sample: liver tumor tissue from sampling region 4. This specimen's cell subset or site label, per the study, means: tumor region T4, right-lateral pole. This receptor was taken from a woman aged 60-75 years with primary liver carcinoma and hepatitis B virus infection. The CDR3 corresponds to CSAADTEPNQPQHF. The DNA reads TGCAGCGCCGCCGATACAGAGCCCAATCAGCCCCAGCATTTT.